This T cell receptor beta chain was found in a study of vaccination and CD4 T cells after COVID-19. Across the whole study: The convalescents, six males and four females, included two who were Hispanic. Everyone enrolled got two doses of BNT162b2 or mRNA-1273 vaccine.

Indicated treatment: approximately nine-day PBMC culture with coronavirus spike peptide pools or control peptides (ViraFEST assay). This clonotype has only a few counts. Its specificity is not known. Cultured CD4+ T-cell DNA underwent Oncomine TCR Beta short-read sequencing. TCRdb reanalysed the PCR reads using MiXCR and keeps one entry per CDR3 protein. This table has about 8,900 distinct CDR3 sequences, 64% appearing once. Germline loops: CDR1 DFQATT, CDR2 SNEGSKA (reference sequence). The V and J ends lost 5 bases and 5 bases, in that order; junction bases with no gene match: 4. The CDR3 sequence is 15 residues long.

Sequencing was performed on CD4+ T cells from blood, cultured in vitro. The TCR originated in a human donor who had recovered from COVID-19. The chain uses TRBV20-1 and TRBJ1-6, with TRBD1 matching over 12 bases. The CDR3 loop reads CSARDRGRNNSPLHF. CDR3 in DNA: TGCAGTGCTCGGGACAGGGGGCGAAATAATTCACCCCTCCACTTT.